This entry lists 20 T cell receptor beta chains sequenced from one sample in a study of blood T cells in healthy people across ages. Together with a sample-barcoded 5' primer, a J-beta primer mix was included in a second PCR lasting 7 to 11 cycles. In TCRdb, the 5' RACE reads were re-called with MiXCR into one record per CDR3 protein. The data hold about 570,000 distinct CDR3 sequences, with roughly 28% observed a single time. The source material was blood. These TCRs come from a woman in her 70s in good health.

J is TRBJ2-4 and V is TRBV12-3 or TRBV12-4; D is possibly TRBD1 (5 bases). The CDR3 is 15 residues long. Trimming removed 2 bases from V and 5 bases from J, with 13 bases in between. The CDR3 region is CASSLQGRVENIQYF. CDR3 coding DNA: TGTGCCAGCAGTTTACAGGGTAGGGTAGAAAACATTCAGTACTTC.

The chain combines TRBV5-5 with TRBJ2-5; D is unclear. Trimming left V 5 bases short and J 11 bases short, with 28 bases between. CDR3 length: 16 amino acids. The germline V gene has CDR1 SGHKS and CDR2 YYEKEE (reference sequence). As DNA, the CDR3 is TGTGCCAGCAGTCATCTTGTAGGGTTAGCCCCTGGTGAGCAGTACTTC. Residues: CASSHLVGLAPGEQYF.

This clonotype has more than one count but fewer than ten. The chain employs TRBV12-3 or TRBV12-4 and TRBJ1-4; no definite D call. Deletions cut 3 bases from V and 8 bases from J, with 10 bases between. The CDR3 extends over 13 amino acids. CDR3 sequence (DNA): TGTGCCAGCAGTTTTTGGGGTGAAGAAAAACTGTTTTTT. As protein: CASSFWGEEKLFF.

The chain joins TRBV4-2 to TRBJ1-2; maybe TRBD1 (6 bases). Trimming left V 1 base short and J 2 bases short, with 17 bases between. Germline assignment: CDR1 LGHNA and CDR2 YNFKEQ. The CDR3 sequence is 17 residues long. CDR3 residues: CASSQGVATGSNYGYTF. The DNA for the CDR3 is TGTGCCAGCAGCCAAGGAGTGGCTACAGGGTCCAACTATGGCTACACCTTC.

The chain combines TRBV11-2 with TRBJ2-5; D remains ambiguous. The germline gives CDR1 SGHAT, CDR2 FQNNGV. The CDR3 length is 11 residues. V lost 11 bases to trimming and J lost 3 bases, with 10 bases between them. DNA for the CDR3: TGTGCCGCCCGCCAAAAAGAGACCCAGTACTTC. Its protein is CAARQKETQYF.

This chain links TRBV6-2 or TRBV6-3 with TRBJ1-1; no firm D call. This CDR3 has 16 amino acids. The ends were cut back, 0 bases at V and 0 bases at J, with 11 bases in the middle. Germline CDR1 MNHEY, CDR2 SVGEGT. CDR3 nucleotides: TGTGCCAGCAGTTACTCATTACAGAAAATGAACACTGAAGCTTTCTTT. Amino acid sequence: CASSYSLQKMNTEAFF.

The rearrangement links TRBV2 to TRBJ1-4; no clear D. Germline assignment: CDR1 SNHLY and CDR2 FYNNEI. This CDR3 region has 14 residues. V was shortened by 8 bases and J by 4 bases, with 14 bases between the two germline ends. The CDR3 region has the DNA TGTGCCAGCGGCGTTACTCTCCTTAATGAAAAACTGTTTTTT. It codes for CASGVTLLNEKLFF.

This clonotype showed up just a few times. The genes are TRBV10-3 and TRBJ2-3; TRBD2 aligns across 11 bases. CDR1 ENHRY and CDR2 SYGVKD come from the germline V gene. The CDR3 sequence is 15 residues long. V shed 4 bases and J 6 bases; nucleotides not matched to a gene: 6. CDR3 nucleotides: TGTGCCATCAGTGTGACTAGCGGGGATCGGGATACGCAGTATTTT. Translated, it gives CAISVTSGDRDTQYF.

This clonotype showed up just a few times. At one boundary the junction diverges from the germline segment, which might be a read error. This rearrangement joins TRBV28 to TRBJ2-5; D ambiguous. This CDR3 contains 13 residues. Germline V gene lookup returns CDR1 MDHEN and CDR2 SYDVKM. The CDR3 reads CASSFGSQEAQYF. The DNA of the CDR3 is TGTGCCAGCAGTTTTGGTAGCCAAGAGGCCCAGTACTTC.

The chain joins TRBV6-5 to TRBJ2-5; D possibly corresponds to TRBD1 (6 bases). The CDR3 is 16 amino acids. V was pared by 2 bases and J by 2 bases, with 15 bases between. Germline V lookup: CDR1 MNHEY, CDR2 SVGAGI. DNA of the CDR3: TGTGCCAGCAGTTACCGGTTCAGGGGCTATCAAGAGACCCAGTACTTC. Amino acid sequence: CASSYRFRGYQETQYF.

In this sample, this clonotype turned up many times. V gene TRBV3-1 combines with J gene TRBJ2-2; no clear D. The V end was cut by 2 bases, the J end by 6 bases, with 13 bases between. The CDR3 has 15 residues. From germline, CDR1 is LGHDT and CDR2 YNNKEL (reference sequence). DNA for the CDR3: TGTGCCAGCAGCCAAAACTGGGCTAGGGCCGGGGAGCTGTTTTTT. Encoded protein: CASSQNWARAGELFF.

This clonotype was counted between two and nine times. The DNA of the CDR3 is TGCGCCAGCAGCCAAGAACCCCACAGGGGGTCGAACTATGGCTACACCTTC. Amino acids: CASSQEPHRGSNYGYTF. The chain couples TRBV4-3 to TRBJ1-2, with 8 nucleotides matching TRBD1. CDR1 LGHNA and CDR2 YSLEER come from the germline V gene. This CDR3 has 17 residues. Trimming cost V 0 bases and J 2 bases; bases outside gene matches: 8.

This clonotype appeared many times. The chain uses TRBV7-9 and TRBJ2-1; 9 bases are a match to TRBD1. Germline V gene lookup returns CDR1 SEHNR and CDR2 FQNEAQ (reference sequence). V was pared by 7 bases and J by 4 bases, with 14 bases of the junction left unmatched. The CDR3 has 17 residues. The CDR3 DNA follows: TGTGCCAGCACCCCGGGACAGGGTATCCGGGGGTACAATGAGCAGTTCTTC. This translates into CASTPGQGIRGYNEQFF.

The rearrangement uses TRBV29-1 and TRBJ2-5; 7 bases align to TRBD2. Near its end, the DNA agrees better with TRBJ2-1, so the J call may be wrong. The CDR3 covers 12 residues. From germline, CDR1 is SQVTM and CDR2 ANQGSEA. CDR3 coding DNA: TGCAGCGTTGAAGGCGCGACGGGAGGGCAGTTCTTC. Its protein product is CSVEGATGGQFF.

This clonotype occurred once. The junction departs from germline at one end; a sequencing error may be responsible. The gene calls are TRBV9 and TRBJ2-7, with 9 bases identical to TRBD1. Looked up from germline, CDR1 is SGDLS and CDR2 is YYNGEE. The CDR3 sequence is 15 residues long. The CDR3 loop is CASSASGQGANEQYF. DNA of the CDR3: TGTGCCAGCAGCGCCTCGGGACAGGGCGCCAACGAGCAATACTTC.

In the case of this clonotype: Mismatch with germline at one junction end may stem from a read error. The V gene is TRBV5-1, the J gene TRBJ2-1, with D perhaps matching TRBD1 or TRBD2 (5 bases each). The CDR3 covers 12 residues. Germline CDR1 reads SGHRS; CDR2 reads YFSETQ. The CDR3 sequence is CASMKRGETLYF. The CDR3 DNA reads TGCGCCAGCATGAAGAGGGGAGAGACCCTGTACTTC. Using reference TRBV5-1 and TRBJ2-1 for the parts outside the CDR3, the full variable domain is KAGVTQTPRYLIKTRGQQVTLSCSPISGHRSVSWYQQTPGQGLQFLFEYFSETQRNKGNFPGRFSGRQFSNSRSEMNVSTLELGDSALYLCASMKRGETLYFGPGTRLTVL.

This chain uses TRBV12-3 or TRBV12-4 with TRBJ2-2, with unresolved D. The CDR3 is 16 residues long. The ends were cut back, 6 bases at V and 0 bases at J, with 14 bases in the middle. The CDR3 DNA follows: TGTGCCAGCAGATCTAAAAGGACGGCGAACACCGGGGAGCTGTTTTTT. Protein product: CASRSKRTANTGELFF.

This clonotype was counted between two and nine times. This chain uses TRBV18 with TRBJ1-2; D is uncertain. The ends were cut back, 2 bases at V and 6 bases at J, with 16 bases in the middle. Germline lookup yields CDR1 KGHSH and CDR2 LQKENI. There are 15 residues in the CDR3. The chain's CDR3 is CASSPSQAVEDGYTF. The CDR3 region has the DNA TGTGCCAGCTCACCATCCCAAGCGGTTGAAGATGGCTACACCTTC.

The CDR3 reads CASSLVPRAGISGANVLTF. CDR3 bases: TGCGCCAGCAGCTTGGTGCCAAGGGCAGGGATCTCTGGGGCCAACGTCCTGACTTTC. J is TRBJ2-6 and V is TRBV5-1; tentative D call: TRBD1 (5 bases). The ends were cut back, 0 bases at V and 0 bases at J, with 16 bases in the middle. Per the germline V gene, CDR1 is SGHRS and CDR2 is YFSETQ. The CDR3 runs to 19 residues.

Only a few counts were recorded for this clonotype. V gene TRBV18 combines with J gene TRBJ1-1, with 8 bases identical to TRBD1. The ends lost 2 bases at V and 4 bases at J; junction bases unmatched: 3. Germline V gene lookup returns CDR1 KGHSH and CDR2 LQKENI. The CDR3 sequence is 14 residues long. The DNA of the CDR3 is TGTGCCAGCTCACCAAGGACAGGGACCACTGAAGCTTTCTTT. The encoded protein is CASSPRTGTTEAFF.